The present T cell receptor (beta chain) was sequenced within a study of control samples from healthy donors and cancer patients. CDR3 length: 11 residues. Germline V gene lookup returns CDR1 GTSNPN and CDR2 SVGIG (reference sequence). V was shortened by 7 bases and J by 5 bases, with 11 bases between the two germline ends. Using immunoSEQ multiplex PCR, the repertoire was profiled, and TCRdb retains in-frame clones only, with some absent. The sample lists about 95,000 clones, around four fifths occurring once. The chain employs TRBV30 and TRBJ1-1; D is possibly TRBD1 (5 bases). The receptor was isolated from a man in his thirties or forties in good health. Sequenced material: blood. The CDR3 DNA is TGTGCCTACGGGGGGGGGACTGAAGCTTTCTTT. It specifies CAYGGGTEAFF.